These 14 T cell receptor beta chains came from one sample sequenced in a study of beta chain features in type 1 diabetes. These receptors' targets are unknown. Expressed TCRB transcripts were sequenced because the entire RNA isolate underwent reverse transcription. TCRdb's copy holds only in-frame clones and misses some; the assay was immunoSEQ multiplex PCR. Found here are fewer than 350,000 clones, approximately 15% of them singletons; the top ten hold roughly 0.015%. Regarding the study as a whole: In all four CD4+ subsets, TCRB CDR3 length was significantly, moderately reduced in type 1 diabetes.

The specimen was naive CD4+ T cells from blood. Every receptor here comes from a young man with type 1 diabetes.

This clone was seen more than once but under ten times. The genes are TRBV28 and TRBJ2-5, with D uncertain. The V and J ends lost 7 bases and 5 bases respectively, with 17 bases between them. In germline, CDR1 is MDHEN, CDR2 SYDVKM. The CDR3 length is 14 residues. This CDR3 is CASTLSLAGETQYF. CDR3 coding DNA: TGTGCCAGCACCCTAAGTTTAGCTGGGGAGACCCAGTACTTC.

This clone was observed a handful of times. The gene calls are TRBV10-2 and TRBJ2-7; 9 bases match TRBD1. This CDR3 has 14 amino acids. CDR1 WSHSY and CDR2 SAAADI come from the germline V gene. V lost 7 bases, J lost 1 base, and 5 bases stayed unmatched. Here the CDR3 DNA reads TGCGCCAGCACCCGGACAGGGGTTTCCTACGAGCAGTACTTC. Protein product: CASTRTGVSYEQYF.

The chain joins TRBV28 to TRBJ2-7; 8 bases map to TRBD1. The trim removed 8 bases at V and 5 bases at J, leaving 5 bases unmatched. This CDR3 is built from 12 residues. Germline assignment: CDR1 MDHEN and CDR2 SYDVKM. The CDR3 loop reads CASGQGRDEQYF. The CDR3 DNA is TGTGCCAGCGGACAGGGAAGGGACGAGCAGTACTTC.

The rearrangement uses TRBV6-5 and TRBJ2-3, with D perhaps TRBD1 (5 bases). The germline V gene has CDR1 MNHEY and CDR2 SVGAGI. This CDR3 has 15 amino acids. V lost 6 bases, J lost 0 bases, and 13 bases lay in between. In nucleotides, the CDR3 is TGTGCCAGCAGATCTCAGGGTGGAAGCACAGATACGCAGTATTTT. Protein: CASRSQGGSTDTQYF.

This clone was seen a single time. The CDR3: CASSTRTGLLGMNTEAFF. In nucleotides, the CDR3 is TGTGCCAGCAGCACCCGGACAGGGCTCTTGGGCATGAACACTGAAGCTTTCTTT. The chain is built from TRBV9 and TRBJ1-1; 8 bases fit TRBD1. Germline CDR1 SGDLS, CDR2 YYNGEE. V was clipped by 4 bases and J by 0 bases; unmatched bases: 14. This CDR3 is 18 amino acids long.

In this sample, this clone turned up a few times. This chain links TRBV5-1 with TRBJ2-5; a possible D gene is TRBD2 (6 bases). Germline V gives CDR1 SGHRS, CDR2 YFSETQ. This CDR3 is built from 14 residues. V was trimmed by 4 bases and J by 5 bases, leaving 15 bases between them. CDR3 nucleotide sequence: TGCGCCAGCAGCGATAGGAGGGCCGGGGAGACCCAGTACTTC. This gives the protein CASSDRRAGETQYF.

This clone was seen more than once but under ten times. V and J are TRBV30 and TRBJ1-1, with 10 bases lining up with TRBD1. From germline, CDR1 is GTSNPN and CDR2 SVGIG (reference sequence). With 5 bases clipped from V and 8 bases from J, the junction kept 11 bases outside the gene matches. CDR3 length equals 14 residues. The CDR3 bases are TGTGCCTGGTATCAGGGACAGGGGATTGCGGAAGCTTTCTTT. This encodes CAWYQGQGIAEAFF.

This sequence joins TRBV6-5 and TRBJ1-1; D is ambiguous. V was shortened by 6 bases and J by 6 bases, with 14 bases between the two germline ends. This CDR3 is 13 amino acids long. Germline V gene data show CDR1 as MNHEY and CDR2 as SVGAGI. CDR3 nucleotide sequence: TGTGCCAGCAGCCCCCCGGGTCGGGCTGAAGCTTTCTTT. Its protein product is CASSPPGRAEAFF.

The chain combines TRBV30 with TRBJ1-5; D gene uncertain. Germline assignment: CDR1 GTSNPN and CDR2 SVGIG (reference sequence). The germline V and J ends were trimmed by 2 bases and 9 bases, with 20 bases remaining between them. This CDR3 is 15 amino acids long. The CDR3 DNA reads as TGTGCCTGGAGTAAAGAGGACGGACCGGGGTGGCCCCAGCATTTT. This sequence encodes CAWSKEDGPGWPQHF.

The chain is built from TRBV4-3 and TRBJ2-3; 12 nucleotides agree with TRBD2. V trimming: 0 bases; J trimming: 7 bases; junction bases outside the gene matches: 11. CDR1 is LGHNA and CDR2 is YSLEER in the germline V gene. This CDR3 region has 18 residues. This chain's CDR3 is CASSQDMLGLAGLNTQYF. The CDR3 DNA reads as TGCGCCAGCAGCCAAGATATGTTAGGACTAGCGGGGTTGAATACGCAGTATTTT.

The rearrangement uses TRBV5-1 and TRBJ2-5; a possible D gene is TRBD2 (6 bases). CDR3 size: 15 residues. CDR1 is SGHRS, CDR2 YFSETQ, per germline. The V and J ends lost 4 bases and 3 bases respectively, with 16 bases between them. In DNA, the CDR3 is TGCGCCAGCAGCCTGAGGGTGGGGAGGAAAGAGACCCAGTACTTC. This sequence encodes CASSLRVGRKETQYF.

This clone was counted between two and nine times. The chain recombines TRBV29-1 with TRBJ2-7; 7 nucleotides agree with TRBD1. The CDR3 consists of 14 residues. V shed 4 bases, J shed 1 base, and the junction held 7 bases outside the gene matches. CDR1 is SQVTM, CDR2 ANQGSEA, per germline. In DNA, the CDR3 is TGCAGCGTTGTGCGGACAGGAAGTTCCTACGAGCAGTACTTC. Translated, it gives CSVVRTGSSYEQYF.

This clone was counted between two and nine times. The chain links TRBV20-1 to TRBJ1-4; D unclear. V was clipped by 3 bases and J by 7 bases, with 6 bases between them. The CDR3 is 11 residues long. The V gene's germline CDR1 is DFQATT and CDR2 SNEGSKA (reference sequence). CDR3 nucleotides: TGCAGTGCTAGTTACAGTGAAAAACTGTTTTTT. Translating it yields CSASYSEKLFF.

This clone occurred a few times. V gene TRBV5-4 combines with J gene TRBJ2-1; 10 bases are a match to TRBD2. Per the germline V gene, CDR1 is SGHNT and CDR2 is YYREEE (reference sequence). CDR3 length: 14 amino acids. The junction had 1 base not matched to a gene; V was cut back by 2 bases and J by 5 bases. CDR3: CASSLAGGDNEQFF. For the CDR3, the DNA is TGTGCCAGCAGCTTAGCGGGAGGGGACAATGAGCAGTTCTTC.